What follows are 11 T cell receptor beta chains derived from one specimen sequenced in a study of prognosis after radiotherapy for stage I lung cancer. The genomic DNA TCR beta CDR3 region underwent two rounds of multiplex PCR. Primers specific to each TRBV and TRBJ gene drove first-round PCR. TCRdb re-called the multiplex PCR reads with MiXCR, one entry per CDR3 protein. The sample yields 59,000 or so distinct CDR3 sequences, less than 30% seen once. The sample here was PBMCs, taken before or after stereotactic body radiation therapy (not recorded which). Every receptor here comes from a donor aged 50 or older with non-small cell lung cancer.

Note on this clonotype: The junction does not match germline at one end; this may be a read error. Written as DNA, the CDR3 is TGTGCCACAGTGACGGGGATTAATGAAAAGCTGTTTTTT. Translating gives CATVTGINEKLFF. The chain employs TRBV11-2 and TRBJ1-4, with D unclear. Germline CDR1 SGHAT, CDR2 FQNNGV. The CDR3 covers 13 residues.

This clonotype came up many times. The chain uses TRBV6-5 and TRBJ1-4; maybe TRBD1 (5 bases). The CDR3 is 15 amino acids. V was shortened by 0 bases and J by 6 bases, with 11 bases between the two germline ends. Germline V lookup: CDR1 MNHEY, CDR2 SVGAGI. Here the CDR3 DNA reads TGTGCCAGCAGTTACTCGAAAGGGGCCTATGAAAAACTGTTTTTT. Encoded protein: CASSYSKGAYEKLFF.

In the case of this clonotype: This could be a read error, since a much larger clone is one nucleotide away. The CDR3 bases are TGTGCCACCAGCCCACAGGGACTCTACTTGAACACTGAAGCTCTCTTT. The encoded protein is CATSPQGLYLNTEALF. The rearrangement uses TRBV24-1 and TRBJ1-1; possibly TRBD1 for D (6 bases). Per the germline V gene, CDR1 is KGHDR and CDR2 is SFDVKD. The CDR3 is made up of 16 amino acids.

The chain links TRBV5-4 to TRBJ1-1, with a weak D call TRBD1 (6 bases). V lost 4 bases and J lost 0, with 16 bases in between. Germline V gene data show CDR1 as SGHNT and CDR2 as YYREEE (reference sequence). The CDR3 contains 16 residues. CDR3 nucleotide sequence: TGTGCCAGCAGCCGGGGGGCCGACAGGATGAACACTGAAGCTTTCTTT. Its translation is CASSRGADRMNTEAFF.

To note about this clonotype: Only one base separates this from a far larger clonotype, so it likely reflects a read error. The chain combines TRBV6-4 with TRBJ1-6, with TRBD1 as a possible D gene (6 bases). CDR1 is MRHNA, CDR2 SNTAGT, per germline. V gave up 5 bases and J gave up 3 bases, with 14 bases separating them. CDR3 length equals 16 residues. CDR3 sequence: CASSYRQGYYNSPLHF. Written as DNA, the CDR3 is TGTGCCAGCAGTTACCGCCAGGGGTACTATAATTCACCCCTCCACTTT.

The chain recombines TRBV12-3 or TRBV12-4 with TRBJ1-5, with D uncertain. Trimming pared 6 bases from V and 2 bases from J, leaving 14 bases between. This CDR3 contains 15 residues. CDR3 protein: CASSLGTAGNQPQHF. In DNA form, the CDR3 reads TGTGCCAGCAGCCTTGGTACCGCGGGCAATCAGCCCCAGCATTTT.

A remark on this clonotype: This could be a read error, since a much larger clone is one nucleotide away. The gene calls are TRBV28 and TRBJ2-5, with TRBD1 identical over 8 bases. The germline V gene has CDR1 MDHEN and CDR2 SYDVKM. With 4 bases clipped from V and 4 bases from J, the junction kept 14 bases outside the gene matches. The CDR3 length is 17 residues. The CDR3 DNA follows: TGTGCCAGCAGTTCAGGACAGGGCTGGGTTCTTTTAGAGACCCAGTACTTC. Protein product: CASSSGQGWVLLETQYF. Full variable domain (missing parts from reference TRBV28 and TRBJ2-5): DVKVTQSSRYLVKRTGEKVFLECVQDMDHENMFWYRQDPGLGLRLIYFSYDVKMKEKGDIPEGYSVSREKKERFSLILESASTNQTSMYLCASSSGQGWVLLETQYFGPGTRLLVL.

Turning to this clonotype: A much larger clone lies one base from this, so it may be a read error. The rearrangement links TRBV6-5 to TRBJ1-1, with a weak D call TRBD1 (6 bases). V lost 2 bases and J lost 12, with 16 bases in between. Germline values: CDR1 MNHEY, CDR2 SVGAGI. This CDR3 is built from 13 residues. The CDR3 region has the DNA TGTGCCAGCAGTTACCACGGTGCAGGGGCTACTTTCTTT. It specifies CASSYHGAGATFF.

Comment on this clonotype: One base away lies a much larger clone, so this may be a sequencing read error. The V and J genes are TRBV20-1 and TRBJ2-7; 12 bases line up with TRBD2. CDR1 is DFQATT and CDR2 is SNEGSKA in the germline V gene (reference sequence). The CDR3 has 13 residues. J gave up 6 bases and V 6 bases, and 6 bases lay outside the gene matches. The CDR3: CSATTSGGTEQYF. The CDR3 coding sequence is TGCAGTGCCACGACTAGCGGGGGAACCGAGCAGTACTTC.

Notes on this clonotype: A clone one base away is much larger, so this may be a read error. This chain connects TRBV29-1 to TRBJ1-5; D remains ambiguous. The CDR3 is 13 residues long. The V gene's germline CDR1 is SQVTM and CDR2 ANQGSEA. The CDR3 DNA sequence: TGCAGCGTTGGGGAATCACACAATCAGCCCAAGCATTTT. Its protein is CSVGESHNQPKHF.

This clonotype was recorded many times. This sequence joins TRBV12-3 or TRBV12-4 and TRBJ1-4; no reliable D call. The CDR3 has 14 amino acids. Trimming took off 3 bases at V and 5 bases at J, with 10 bases between the two ends. The CDR3, as DNA: TGTGCCAGCAGTTTTAGCGGGAGAAATGAAAAACTGTTTTTT. Amino acids: CASSFSGRNEKLFF.